The source of this T cell receptor (beta chain) is a study of T cells in Graves' hyperthyroidism and ophthalmopathy. Study overall: At the time of initial diagnosis and before any treatment, peripheral blood was collected. Study results and caveats: By a 13 V-J model, ophthalmopathy was set apart from stable hyperthyroidism.

From RNA transcripts, TCR beta CDR3 regions were amplified. Carried out on the TCR CDR3, a first-round RT-PCR used the HTBI primer set. MiXCR, run by TCRdb on the multiplex PCR reads, gives a single entry per CDR3 protein. The sample shows about 520,000 distinct CDR3 sequences, more than 20% of them seen only once. Patients were aged 18 to 65, had disease duration under 2 months, and had newly diagnosed hyperthyroidism. Lactation, pregnancy, other autoimmune disease or uncontrolled infection led to exclusion of patients. This clonotype occurred many times. The antigen is unknown. The specimen sequenced was blood. This sequence was found in a man between 18 and 29 years old with Graves' hyperthyroidism.

The CDR3 DNA reads TGTGCCATACAGGGGAGGAACACTGAAGCTTTCTTT. This codes for CAIQGRNTEAFF. V and J are TRBV2 and TRBJ1-1; 7 nucleotides line up with TRBD1. The CDR3 sequence is 12 residues long. J lost 1 base, V lost 10 bases, and 3 bases had no gene match. The germline CDR1 and CDR2 sequences are SNHLY and FYNNEI.